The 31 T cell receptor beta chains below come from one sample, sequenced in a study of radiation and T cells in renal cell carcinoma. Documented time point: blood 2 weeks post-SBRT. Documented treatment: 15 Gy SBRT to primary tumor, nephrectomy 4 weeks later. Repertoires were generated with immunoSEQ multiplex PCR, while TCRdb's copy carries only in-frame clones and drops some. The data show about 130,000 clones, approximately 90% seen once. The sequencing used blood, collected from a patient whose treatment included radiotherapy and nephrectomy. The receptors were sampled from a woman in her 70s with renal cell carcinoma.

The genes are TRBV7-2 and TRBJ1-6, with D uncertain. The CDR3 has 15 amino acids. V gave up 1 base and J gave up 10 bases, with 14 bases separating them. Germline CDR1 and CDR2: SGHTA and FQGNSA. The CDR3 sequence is CASSLVAGKGSPLHF. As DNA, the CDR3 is TGTGCCAGCAGCTTAGTAGCCGGGAAGGGATCACCCCTCCACTTT.

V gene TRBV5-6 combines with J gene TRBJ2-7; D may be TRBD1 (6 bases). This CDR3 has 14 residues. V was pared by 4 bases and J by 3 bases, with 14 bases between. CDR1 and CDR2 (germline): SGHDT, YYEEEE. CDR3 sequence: CASSHGQSIYEQYF. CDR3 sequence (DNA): TGTGCCAGCAGCCACGGACAGTCAATCTACGAGCAGTACTTC.

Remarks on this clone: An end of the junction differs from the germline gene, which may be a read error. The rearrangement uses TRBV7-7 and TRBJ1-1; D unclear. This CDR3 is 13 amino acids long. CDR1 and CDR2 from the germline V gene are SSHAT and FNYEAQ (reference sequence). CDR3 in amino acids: CASSYSRNTEAFF. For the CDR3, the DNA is TGTGCTAGCAGCTACAGCCGGAACACTGAAGCTTTCTTT. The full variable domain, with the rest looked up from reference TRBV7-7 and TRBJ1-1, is GAGVSQSPRYKVTKRGQDVTLRCDPISSHATLYWYQQALGQGPEFLTYFNYEAQPDKSGLPSDRFSAERPEGSISTLTIQRTEQRDSAMYRCASSYSRNTEAFFGQGTRLTVV.

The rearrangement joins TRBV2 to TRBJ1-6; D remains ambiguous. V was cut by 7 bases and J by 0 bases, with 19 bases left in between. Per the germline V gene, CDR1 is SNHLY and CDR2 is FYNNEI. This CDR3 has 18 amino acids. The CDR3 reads CASKGGGRISSYNSPLHF. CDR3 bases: TGTGCCAGCAAAGGAGGAGGAAGGATTAGCTCCTATAATTCACCCCTCCACTTT.

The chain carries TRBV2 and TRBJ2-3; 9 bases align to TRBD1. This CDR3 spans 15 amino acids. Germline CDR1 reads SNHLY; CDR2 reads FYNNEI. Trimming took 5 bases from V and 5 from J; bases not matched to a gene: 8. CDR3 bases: TGTGCCAGCAGTTACCGGGACAGGGAAGGAGATACGCAGTATTTT. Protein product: CASSYRDREGDTQYF.

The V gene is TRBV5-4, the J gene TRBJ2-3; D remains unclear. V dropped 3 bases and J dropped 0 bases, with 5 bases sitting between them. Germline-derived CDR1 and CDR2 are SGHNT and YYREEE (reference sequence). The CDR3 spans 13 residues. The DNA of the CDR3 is TGTGCCAGCAGCTCTTTCAGCACAGATACGCAGTATTTT. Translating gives CASSSFSTDTQYF.

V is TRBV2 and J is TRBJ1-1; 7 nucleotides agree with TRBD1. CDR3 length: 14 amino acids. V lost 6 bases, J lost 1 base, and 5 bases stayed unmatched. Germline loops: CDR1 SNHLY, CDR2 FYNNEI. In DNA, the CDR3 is TGTGCCAGCAGATATACAGGGGCGAACACTGAAGCTTTCTTT. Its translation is CASRYTGANTEAFF.

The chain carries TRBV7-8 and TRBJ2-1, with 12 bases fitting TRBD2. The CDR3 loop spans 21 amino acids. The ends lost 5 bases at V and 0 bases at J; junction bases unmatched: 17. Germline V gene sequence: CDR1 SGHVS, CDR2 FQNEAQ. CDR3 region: CASSTPRATSGGPGSYNEQFF. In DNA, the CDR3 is TGTGCCAGCAGCACGCCCCGAGCGACTAGCGGGGGACCTGGCTCCTACAATGAGCAGTTCTTC.

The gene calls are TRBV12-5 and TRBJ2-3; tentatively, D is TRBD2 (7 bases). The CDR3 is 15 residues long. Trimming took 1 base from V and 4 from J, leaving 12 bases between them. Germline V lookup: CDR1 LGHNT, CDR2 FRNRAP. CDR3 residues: CASGLAGGPADTQYF. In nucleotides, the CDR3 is TGTGCTAGTGGTTTGGCGGGGGGCCCAGCAGATACGCAGTATTTT.

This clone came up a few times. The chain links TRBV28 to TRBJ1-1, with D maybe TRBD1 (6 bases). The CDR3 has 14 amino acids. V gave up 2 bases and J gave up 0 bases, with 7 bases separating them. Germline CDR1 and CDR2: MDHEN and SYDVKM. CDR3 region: CASSLQGLNTEAFF. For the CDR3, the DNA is TGTGCCAGCAGTTTACAGGGGTTGAACACTGAAGCTTTCTTT. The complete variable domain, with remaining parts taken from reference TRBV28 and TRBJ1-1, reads DVKVTQSSRYLVKRTGEKVFLECVQDMDHENMFWYRQDPGLGLRLIYFSYDVKMKEKGDIPEGYSVSREKKERFSLILESASTNQTSMYLCASSLQGLNTEAFFGQGTRLTVV.

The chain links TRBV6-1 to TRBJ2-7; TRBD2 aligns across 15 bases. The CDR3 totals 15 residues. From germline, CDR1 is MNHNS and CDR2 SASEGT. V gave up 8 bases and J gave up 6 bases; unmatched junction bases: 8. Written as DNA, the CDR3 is TGTGCCAGCGGACTAGCGGGGGGGAGCCCGTTCGAGCAGTACTTC. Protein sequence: CASGLAGGSPFEQYF.

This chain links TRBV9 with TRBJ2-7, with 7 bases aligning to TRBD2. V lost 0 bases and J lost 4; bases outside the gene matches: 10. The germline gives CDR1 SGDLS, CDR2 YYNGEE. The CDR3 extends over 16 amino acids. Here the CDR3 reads CASSVAGSGVGYEQYF. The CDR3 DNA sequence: TGTGCCAGCAGCGTAGCGGGAAGCGGGGTTGGTTACGAGCAGTACTTC.

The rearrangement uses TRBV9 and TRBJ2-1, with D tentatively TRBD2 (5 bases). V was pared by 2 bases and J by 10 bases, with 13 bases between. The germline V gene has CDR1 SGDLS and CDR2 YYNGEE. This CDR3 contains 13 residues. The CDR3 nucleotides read TGTGCCAGCAGCGTCCGAGGGCTGGGGGAGCAGTTCTTC. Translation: CASSVRGLGEQFF.

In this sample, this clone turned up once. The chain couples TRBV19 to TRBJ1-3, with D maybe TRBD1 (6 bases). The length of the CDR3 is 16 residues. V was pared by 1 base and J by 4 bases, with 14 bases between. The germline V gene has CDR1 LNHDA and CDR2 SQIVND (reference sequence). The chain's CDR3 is CASSIGSGTPGNTIYF. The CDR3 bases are TGTGCCAGTAGTATAGGCTCCGGGACACCGGGAAACACCATATATTTT.

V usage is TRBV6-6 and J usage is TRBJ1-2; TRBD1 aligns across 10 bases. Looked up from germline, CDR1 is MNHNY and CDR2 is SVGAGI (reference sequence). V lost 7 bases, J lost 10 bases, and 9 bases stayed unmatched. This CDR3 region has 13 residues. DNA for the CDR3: TGTGCCAGCATTCGTGGACAGGGGGGCATCTACACCTTC. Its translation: CASIRGQGGIYTF.

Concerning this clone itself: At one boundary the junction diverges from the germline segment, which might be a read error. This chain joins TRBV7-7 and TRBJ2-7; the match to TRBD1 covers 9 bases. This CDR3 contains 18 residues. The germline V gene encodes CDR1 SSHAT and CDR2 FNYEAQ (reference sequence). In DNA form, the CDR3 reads TGTGCTAGCAGCTTAGCGCAACCCTCGACAGGGGGGTTCTACGAGCAGTACTTC. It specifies CASSLAQPSTGGFYEQYF. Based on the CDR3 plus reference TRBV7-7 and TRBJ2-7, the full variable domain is GAGVSQSPRYKVTKRGQDVTLRCDPISSHATLYWYQQALGQGPEFLTYFNYEAQPDKSGLPSDRFSAERPEGSISTLTIQRTEQRDSAMYRCASSLAQPSTGGFYEQYFGPGTRLTVT.

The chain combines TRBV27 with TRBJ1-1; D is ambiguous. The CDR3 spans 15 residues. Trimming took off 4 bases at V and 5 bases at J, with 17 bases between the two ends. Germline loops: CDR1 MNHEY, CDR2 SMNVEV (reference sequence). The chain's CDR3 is CASSSHEAGRTEAFF. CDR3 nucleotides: TGTGCCAGCAGTTCCCATGAGGCCGGGAGGACTGAAGCTTTCTTT.

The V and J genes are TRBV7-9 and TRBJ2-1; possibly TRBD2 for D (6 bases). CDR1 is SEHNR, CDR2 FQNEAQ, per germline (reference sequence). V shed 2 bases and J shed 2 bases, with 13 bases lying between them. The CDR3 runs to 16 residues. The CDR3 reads CASSLMRGLTYNEQFF. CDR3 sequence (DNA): TGTGCCAGCAGCTTAATGCGGGGCCTCACCTACAATGAGCAGTTCTTC.

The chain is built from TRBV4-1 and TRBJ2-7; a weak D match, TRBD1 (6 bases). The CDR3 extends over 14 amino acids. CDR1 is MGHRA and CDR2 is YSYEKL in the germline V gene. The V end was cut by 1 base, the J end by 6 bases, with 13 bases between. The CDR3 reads CASSQARNRVEQYF. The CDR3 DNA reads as TGCGCCAGCAGCCAAGCTCGGAACAGGGTCGAGCAGTACTTC.

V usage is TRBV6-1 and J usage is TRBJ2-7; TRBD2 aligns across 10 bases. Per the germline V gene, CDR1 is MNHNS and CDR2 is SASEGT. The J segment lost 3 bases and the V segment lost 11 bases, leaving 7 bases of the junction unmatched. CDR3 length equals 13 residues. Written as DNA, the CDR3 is TGTGCCCACGGAAGGACTAGCGGCTACGAGCAGTACTTC. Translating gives CAHGRTSGYEQYF.

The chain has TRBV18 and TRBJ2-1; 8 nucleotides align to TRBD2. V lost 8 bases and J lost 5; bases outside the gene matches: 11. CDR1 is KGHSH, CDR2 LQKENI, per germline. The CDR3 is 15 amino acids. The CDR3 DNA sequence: TGTGCCAGCGACACAGCGGGGGCTTCGGACAATGAGCAGTTCTTC. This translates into CASDTAGASDNEQFF.

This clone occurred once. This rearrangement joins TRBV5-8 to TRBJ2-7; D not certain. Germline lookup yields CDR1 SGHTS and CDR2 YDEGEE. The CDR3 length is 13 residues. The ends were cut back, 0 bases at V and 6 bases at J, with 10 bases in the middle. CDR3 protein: CASSLAGLGEQYF. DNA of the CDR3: TGTGCCAGCAGCTTGGCCGGTCTCGGCGAGCAGTACTTC.

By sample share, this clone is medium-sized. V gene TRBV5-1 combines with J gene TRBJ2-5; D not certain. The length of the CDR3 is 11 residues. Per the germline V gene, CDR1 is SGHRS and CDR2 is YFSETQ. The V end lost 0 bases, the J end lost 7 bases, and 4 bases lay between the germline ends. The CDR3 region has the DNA TGCGCCAGCAGCTTGGAGTGGACCCAGTACTTC. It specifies CASSLEWTQYF.

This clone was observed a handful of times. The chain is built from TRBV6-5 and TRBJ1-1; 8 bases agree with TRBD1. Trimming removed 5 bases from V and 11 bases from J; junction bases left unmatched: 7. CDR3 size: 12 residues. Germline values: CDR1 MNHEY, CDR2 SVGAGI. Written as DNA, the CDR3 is TGTGCCAGCAGTGGACAGGGAAGAGGGGCTTTCTTT. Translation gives CASSGQGRGAFF.

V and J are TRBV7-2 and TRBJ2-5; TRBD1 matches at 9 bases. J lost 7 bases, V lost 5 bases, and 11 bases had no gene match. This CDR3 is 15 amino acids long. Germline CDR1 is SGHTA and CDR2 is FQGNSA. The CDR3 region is CASSPDVTGGRTQYF. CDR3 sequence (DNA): TGTGCCAGCAGCCCAGATGTGACAGGGGGTCGGACCCAGTACTTC. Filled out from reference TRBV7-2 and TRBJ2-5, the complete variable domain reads GAGVSQSPSNKVTEKGKDVELRCDPISGHTALYWYRQSLGQGLEFLIYFQGNSAPDKSGLPSDRFSAERTGGSVSTLTIQRTQQEDSAVYLCASSPDVTGGRTQYFGPGTRLLVL.

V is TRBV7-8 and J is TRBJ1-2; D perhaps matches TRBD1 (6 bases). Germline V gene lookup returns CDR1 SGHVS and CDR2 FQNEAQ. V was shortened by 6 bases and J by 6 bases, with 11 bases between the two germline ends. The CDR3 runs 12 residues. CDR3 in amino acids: CASRRSGDGYTF. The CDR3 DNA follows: TGTGCCAGCAGGCGGTCAGGGGATGGCTACACCTTC.

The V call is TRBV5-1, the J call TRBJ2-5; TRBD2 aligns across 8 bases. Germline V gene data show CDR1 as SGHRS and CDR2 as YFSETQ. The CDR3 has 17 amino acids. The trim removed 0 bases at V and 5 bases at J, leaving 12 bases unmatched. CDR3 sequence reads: CASSLAPGAGEGETQYF. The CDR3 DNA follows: TGCGCCAGCAGCTTGGCCCCAGGAGCGGGGGAGGGGGAGACCCAGTACTTC.

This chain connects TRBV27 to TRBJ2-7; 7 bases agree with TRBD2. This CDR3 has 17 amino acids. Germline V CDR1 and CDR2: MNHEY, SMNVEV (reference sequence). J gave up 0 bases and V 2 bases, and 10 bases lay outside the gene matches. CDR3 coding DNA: TGTGCCAGCAGTTTAACGGGGGGACCCAGGAGCTCCTACGAGCAGTACTTC. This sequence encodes CASSLTGGPRSSYEQYF.

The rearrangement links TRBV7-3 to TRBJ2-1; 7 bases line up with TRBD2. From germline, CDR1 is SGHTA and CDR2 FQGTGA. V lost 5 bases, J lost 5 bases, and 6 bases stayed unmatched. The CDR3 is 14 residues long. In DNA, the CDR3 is TGTGCCAGCAGCCCCAAGGGGACTAACAATGAGCAGTTCTTC. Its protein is CASSPKGTNNEQFF.

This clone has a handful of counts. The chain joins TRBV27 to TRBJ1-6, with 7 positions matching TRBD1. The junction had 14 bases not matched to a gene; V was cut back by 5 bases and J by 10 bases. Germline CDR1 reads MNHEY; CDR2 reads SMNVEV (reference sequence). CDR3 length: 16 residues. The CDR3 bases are TGTGCCAGCAGTCCACAGGGGACAGCCCCGAACTCACCCCTCCACTTT. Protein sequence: CASSPQGTAPNSPLHF.

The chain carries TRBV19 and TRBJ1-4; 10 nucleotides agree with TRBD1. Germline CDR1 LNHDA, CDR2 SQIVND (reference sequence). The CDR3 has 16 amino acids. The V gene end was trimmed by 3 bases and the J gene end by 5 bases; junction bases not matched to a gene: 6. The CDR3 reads CASSIPKDRGNEKLFF. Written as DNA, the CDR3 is TGTGCCAGTAGTATTCCAAAGGACAGGGGGAATGAAAAACTGTTTTTT.